This T cell receptor (beta chain) was sequenced during a study of blood T cell repertoires in COVID-19. Authors' analysis steps: By means of reference gene primer amplification, nucleated cell counts were estimated. TCRdb keeps only in-frame clones here, not all; method: immunoSEQ multiplex PCR. From that table come the V and J calls and clone size; the DNA was used to work out D and trimming. This table has tens of thousands of clones, 73% appearing once. V shed 5 bases, J shed 0 bases, and the junction held 6 bases outside the gene matches. This CDR3 has 16 residues. Germline CDR1 is SNHLY and CDR2 is FYNNEI.

The chain recombines TRBV2 with TRBJ2-4, with 8 positions matching TRBD1. Sequenced sample: peripheral blood. This TCR came from a woman in her forties or fifties with active or convalescent COVID-19. The CDR3 region has the DNA TGTGCCAGCAGTCTTGGACAGGGAATAGCCAAAAACATTCAGTACTTC. It encodes CASSLGQGIAKNIQYF.